This entry lists 10 T cell receptor beta chains sequenced from one sample in a study of control samples from healthy donors and cancer patients (dated by TCRdb to 2020 to 2022). Receptors were amplified or captured by the immunoSEQ multiplex PCR assay. The source is immuneACCESS, and TCRdb retained only in-frame sequences with V and J called. Part of the clones is not carried over; for the studies checked, unresolved V genes explain less than half of this, and the remainder is unexplained. Recorded for this sample are 90,000 to 100,000 clones; approximately 90% of them occurred a single time. The ten largest clonotypes hold around 3.8% of the sample. Specimen: blood. Every receptor here comes from a woman younger than 35 in good health.

The V gene is TRBV27, the J gene TRBJ2-3, with a tentative D call TRBD2 (5 bases). CDR3 length: 14 residues. V lost 6 bases, J lost 1 base, and 11 bases lay in between. CDR1 is MNHEY, CDR2 SMNVEV, per germline (reference sequence). The CDR3 here is CASRLGWGTDTQYF. The CDR3 nucleotides read TGTGCCAGCAGACTAGGGTGGGGCACAGATACGCAGTATTTT.

J is TRBJ1-6 and V is TRBV19; TRBD1 is a possible D gene (5 bases). The CDR3 is 16 residues long. CDR1 is LNHDA and CDR2 is SQIVND in the germline V gene (reference sequence). Trimming stripped 5 bases from V and 2 bases from J, with 13 bases between. The CDR3 DNA reads TGTGCCAGTAGTCCAGGGAGGGAGGCCTATAATTCACCCCTCCACTTT. It specifies CASSPGREAYNSPLHF.

The chain uses TRBV7-6 and TRBJ1-3; the D gene is possibly TRBD1 (6 bases). There are 16 residues in the CDR3. V gave up 5 bases and J gave up 3 bases, with 17 bases separating them. The germline CDR1 and CDR2 sequences are SGHVS and FNYEAQ. The CDR3 coding sequence is TGTGCCAGCAGCCACCGGGGGGCTCGCTTTGGAAACACCATATATTTT. Its protein is CASSHRGARFGNTIYF.

V and J are TRBV7-9 and TRBJ2-1, with unresolved D. Trimming pared 7 bases from V and 0 bases from J, leaving 13 bases between. In germline, CDR1 is SEHNR, CDR2 FQNEAQ (reference sequence). This CDR3 spans 15 amino acids. The CDR3 sequence: CASTGVRRSYNEQFF. In DNA, the CDR3 is TGTGCCAGCACCGGAGTAAGGCGCTCCTACAATGAGCAGTTCTTC.

The gene calls are TRBV25-1 and TRBJ1-5; D is unresolved. The CDR3 is 13 residues long. Trimming stripped 3 bases from V and 6 bases from J, with 9 bases between. The germline V gene encodes CDR1 MGHDK and CDR2 SYGVNS. CDR3 coding DNA: TGTGCCAGCAGTGACGGTGGGTCTCAGCCCCAGCATTTT. Its translation is CASSDGGSQPQHF.

The chain couples TRBV6-5 to TRBJ1-2; maybe TRBD1 (6 bases). CDR3 length equals 15 residues. The germline gives CDR1 MNHEY, CDR2 SVGAGI. The V end lost 7 bases, the J end lost 1 base, and 16 bases lay between the germline ends. The CDR3 here is CASTLRTELNYGYTF. The CDR3 nucleotides are TGTGCCAGCACTCTACGGACAGAGCTTAACTATGGCTACACCTTC.

The gene calls are TRBV11-1 and TRBJ1-1; D might be TRBD1 (6 bases). The CDR3 extends over 16 amino acids. Per the germline V gene, CDR1 is SGHAT and CDR2 is FQDESV (reference sequence). The V gene lost 5 bases and the J gene lost 0 bases, with 16 bases spanning the gap. CDR3 in amino acids: CASSDYAGHLNTEAFF. CDR3 sequence (DNA): TGTGCCAGCAGCGATTACGCGGGACACCTGAACACTGAAGCTTTCTTT.

This clone was found once. The CDR3, as DNA: TGTGCCAGCAGCTTGCAGGGGGGAGGGCCGGGCGTTAAAAACATTCAGTACTTC. Protein sequence: CASSLQGGGPGVKNIQYF. The V and J genes are TRBV5-6 and TRBJ2-4; either TRBD1 or TRBD2 may supply D (7 bases each). CDR1 SGHDT and CDR2 YYEEEE come from the germline V gene. The length of the CDR3 is 18 residues. V was clipped by 1 base and J by 4 bases, with 21 bases between them.

The chain combines TRBV2 with TRBJ1-1; the D gene is possibly TRBD1 (5 bases). The germline V and J ends were trimmed by 8 bases and 5 bases, with 15 bases remaining between them. Germline lookup yields CDR1 SNHLY and CDR2 FYNNEI. The CDR3 covers 13 residues. In DNA, the CDR3 is TGTGCCAGCGGGGCAGTACGGGGGACTGAAGCTTTCTTT. Translation gives CASGAVRGTEAFF. The whole variable domain, filled in from reference TRBV2 and TRBJ1-1, reads EPEVTQTPSHQVTQMGQEVILRCVPISNHLYFYWYRQILGQKVEFLVSFYNNEISEKSEIFDDQFSVERPDGSNFTLKIRSTKLEDSAMYFCASGAVRGTEAFFGQGTRLTVV.

This chain uses TRBV5-4 with TRBJ2-3; D ambiguous. CDR3 length: 15 amino acids. Per the germline V gene, CDR1 is SGHNT and CDR2 is YYREEE (reference sequence). The V end lost 0 bases, the J end lost 2 bases, and 10 bases lay between the germline ends. Written as DNA, the CDR3 is TGTGCCAGCAGCTTGGAGGGCAGGTTCACAGATACGCAGTATTTT. Translated: CASSLEGRFTDTQYF. Using reference TRBV5-4 and TRBJ2-3 for the parts outside the CDR3, the full variable domain is ETGVTQSPTHLIKTRGQQVTLRCSSQSGHNTVSWYQQALGQGPQFIFQYYREEENGRGNFPPRFSGLQFPNYSSELNVNALELDDSALYLCASSLEGRFTDTQYFGPGTRLTVL.